A selection of T cell receptor beta chains follows, all from one sample in a study of post-analysis software for immune sequencing data. Using its own MiXCR run on the PCR reads, TCRdb lists one record per CDR3 protein. Here the sample spans about 810,000 distinct CDR3 sequences, approximately 53% being singletons. Sequenced input: blood. The receptors come from a girl under 18 with multiple sclerosis. CDR3s include the opening cysteine and the closing phenylalanine or tryptophan.

V: TRBV11-2
J: -
CDR3: CASSPRKTGGKETQYF

V: TRBV5-1
J: TRBJ2-1
CDR3: CASSLLARSYNEQFF

V: TRBV20-1
J: TRBJ2-1
CDR3: CSATRQGGDEQFF

V: TRBV5-1
J: TRBJ1-1
CDR3: CASSAGQGLNTEAFF

V: TRBV5-5
J: TRBJ2-1
CDR3: CASRSPGLAGGEQFF

V: TRBV12-3/TRBV12-4
J: TRBJ2-3
CDR3: CASSLIGDAQYF

V: TRBV5-1
J: TRBJ2-2
CDR3: CASSFGLAEPGELFF

V: TRBV6-4
J: TRBJ2-6
CDR3: CASSDSTAGANVLTF

V: TRBV14
J: TRBJ1-1
CDR3: CASSQAGTLNTEAFF

V: TRBV30
J: TRBJ1-2
CDR3: CAWSVSNHGYTF

V: TRBV24-1
J: TRBJ2-1
CDR3: CATSDPRDVCNEQFF

V: TRBV27
J: TRBJ2-7
CDR3: CASGFLGPYEQYF

V: TRBV5-6
J: TRBJ2-1
CDR3: CASSPTGGAPSSYNEQFF

V: TRBV29-1
J: TRBJ1-1
CDR3: CSVGLGVSEAFF

V: TRBV15
J: TRBJ2-1
CDR3: CATSKAYNEQFF

V: TRBV20-1
J: TRBJ1-1
CDR3: CSASGRTEAFF

V: TRBV5-1
J: TRBJ2-5
CDR3: CASSPLGRKETQYF

V: TRBV25-1
J: TRBJ2-3
CDR3: CASSVGGQNLFRDTQYF

V: TRBV20-1
J: TRBJ1-2
CDR3: CSARNQNGYTF

V: TRBV12-3/TRBV12-4
J: TRBJ2-2
CDR3: CASSSGQTNTGELFF

V: TRBV7-9
J: TRBJ2-7
CDR3: CASTPLLSYEQYF

V: TRBV5-1
J: TRBJ2-7
CDR3: CASSLEGGLREQYF

V: TRBV28
J: TRBJ1-2
CDR3: CASSQKANYGYTF

V: TRBV20-1
J: TRBJ2-1
CDR3: CSASPQGRGPPSYNEQFF

V: TRBV11-2
J: TRBJ2-5
CDR3: CASSSMRHRLAQYF

V: TRBV7-3
J: TRBJ2-1
CDR3: CANSSRPGQGASYNEQFF

V: TRBV18
J: TRBJ1-1
CDR3: CASSREIATEAFF

V: TRBV30
J: TRBJ2-7
CDR3: CALAGGFPFYEQYF

V: TRBV29-1
J: TRBJ2-1
CDR3: CSAHPGGCNEQFF

V: TRBV4-1
J: TRBJ1-5
CDR3: CASSQDVGSHSNQPQHF

V: TRBV5-1
J: TRBJ2-7
CDR3: CASSLDGGRSYEQYF

V: TRBV29-1
J: TRBJ2-3
CDR3: CSVGRGQDSQYF

V: TRBV6-1
J: TRBJ1-2
CDR3: CASSERGQGANYGYTF

V: TRBV29-1
J: TRBJ2-6
CDR3: CSARTGGGPGANVLTF

V: TRBV9
J: TRBJ2-3
CDR3: CASSVASGEPNTQYF

V: TRBV12-3/TRBV12-4
J: TRBJ1-2
CDR3: CASSRSGKGYGYTF

V: TRBV29-1
J: TRBJ2-1
CDR3: CSVEWYRDEQFF

V: TRBV20-1
J: TRBJ2-3
CDR3: CSGRARGDTQYF

V: TRBV5-1
J: TRBJ2-1
CDR3: CASSLSETDWGEQFF

V: TRBV5-4
J: TRBJ2-1
CDR3: CASSLTVGGGDEQFF